Presented here are 12 T cell receptor beta chains from one specimen sequenced in a study of T cells after yellow fever vaccination. TCRdb fed the 5' RACE reads into MiXCR, producing one record per CDR3 protein. The sample shows fewer than 350,000 distinct CDR3 sequences, 8.7% of them seen only once. The material was PBMCs, obtained on the day of the first yellow fever vaccination. These receptors all come from a man in his late teens or twenties who received the YFV17D yellow fever vaccine.

This clonotype was detected only a few times. This chain links TRBV7-2 with TRBJ1-1, with D uncertain. The CDR3 has 13 amino acids. Germline V gene lookup returns CDR1 SGHTA and CDR2 FQGNSA. V was cut by 5 bases and J by 1 base, with 8 bases left in between. The DNA of the CDR3 is TGTGCCAGCAGCACACAGACGAACACTGAAGCTTTCTTT. Residues: CASSTQTNTEAFF.

This clonotype was found a few times. The chain has TRBV4-1 and TRBJ2-4; 7 positions match TRBD1. The CDR3 is 13 residues long. CDR1 and CDR2 (germline): MGHRA, YSYEKL. The V and J ends lost 5 bases and 8 bases, in that order; junction bases with no gene match: 6. The CDR3 loop reads CASSIRQGDIQYF. DNA for the CDR3: TGCGCCAGCAGCATCCGACAGGGAGACATTCAGTACTTC.

J is TRBJ2-5 and V is TRBV14; D call uncertain. The length of the CDR3 is 12 residues. Trimming left V 3 bases short and J 5 bases short, with 7 bases between. The germline gives CDR1 SGHDN, CDR2 FVKESK. CDR3 nucleotide sequence: TGTGCCAGCAGCCATTCCAGGGAGACCCAGTACTTC. Translation: CASSHSRETQYF.

This clonotype was found many times. CDR3 bases: TGTGCCAGCAGCCCGGCGGGGGGGGCTTACAATGAGCAGTTCTTC. It encodes CASSPAGGAYNEQFF. The rearrangement links TRBV5-4 to TRBJ2-1; 9 nucleotides line up with TRBD2. The germline CDR1 and CDR2 sequences are SGHNT and YYREEE (reference sequence). This CDR3 comprises 15 residues. The V segment lost 4 bases and the J segment 4 bases; nucleotides outside the gene matches: 6.

This clonotype has a handful of counts. This chain uses TRBV5-1 with TRBJ2-3, with D hard to call. The CDR3 is made up of 15 amino acids. Trimming took 4 bases from V and 2 from J, leaving 14 bases between them. Germline V gene data show CDR1 as SGHRS and CDR2 as YFSETQ. The CDR3 nucleotides read TGCGCCAGCAGCGCCGGCGCTGCCCTCACAGATACGCAGTATTTT. This translates into CASSAGAALTDTQYF.

Only a few counts were recorded for this clonotype. This chain links TRBV19 with TRBJ2-1; 10 bases are a match to TRBD2. V shed 7 bases and J 0 bases; nucleotides not matched to a gene: 6. Germline V gene lookup returns CDR1 LNHDA and CDR2 SQIVND (reference sequence). CDR3 length: 16 amino acids. CDR3 protein: CASTSGGLSSYNEQFF. The CDR3 bases are TGTGCCAGTACTAGCGGGGGCCTAAGCTCCTACAATGAGCAGTTCTTC.

This clonotype was seen repeatedly, ten times or more. The chain couples TRBV11-2 to TRBJ2-1; maybe TRBD2 (6 bases). Germline V gives CDR1 SGHAT, CDR2 FQNNGV. Trimming shortened V by 8 bases and J by 0 bases, and 8 bases separated the two germline ends. The CDR3 length is 13 residues. The CDR3 region is CASRGSSYNEQFF. The CDR3 DNA sequence: TGTGCCAGCCGGGGGAGCTCCTACAATGAGCAGTTCTTC.

The V and J genes are TRBV18 and TRBJ2-7; 9 bases map to TRBD1. Germline trimming cut 6 bases from V and 7 bases from J; bases unmatched to any gene: 7. The CDR3 is made up of 13 amino acids. CDR1 KGHSH and CDR2 LQKENI come from the germline V gene. The CDR3 is CASSTGGTGEQYV. In DNA, the CDR3 is TGTGCCAGCTCGACAGGGGGTACTGGGGAGCAGTACGTC.

This clonotype appeared a few times. The chain carries TRBV20-1 and TRBJ2-7, with D perhaps TRBD1 or TRBD2 (6 bases each). This CDR3 region has 13 residues. V lost 2 bases and J lost 4, with 12 bases in between. Germline V gives CDR1 DFQATT, CDR2 SNEGSKA (reference sequence). The CDR3 coding sequence is TGCAGTGCTAGACCTACAGGGAGGTACGAGCAGTACTTC. It is translated as CSARPTGRYEQYF.

A few counts support this clonotype. The chain employs TRBV15 and TRBJ2-1; D is perhaps TRBD2 (7 bases). This CDR3 is built from 16 residues. V shed 2 bases and J shed 3 bases, with 14 bases lying between them. Per germline, CDR1 LNHNV and CDR2 YYDKDF (reference sequence). For the CDR3, the DNA is TGTGCCACCAGCAGACCCCGGGGGGCCATCTACAATGAGCAGTTCTTC. This gives the protein CATSRPRGAIYNEQFF.

This clonotype was seen only a few times. This chain joins TRBV5-7 and TRBJ2-7; D perhaps matches TRBD2 (6 bases). TRBV5-7 has ORF status, its function being uncertain. CDR3 length: 14 amino acids. V was trimmed by 4 bases and J by 3 bases, leaving 14 bases between them. The CDR3 protein is CASSAGLLDYEQYV. For the CDR3, the DNA is TGTGCCAGCAGCGCGGGACTGCTAGACTACGAGCAGTACGTC.

This clonotype was detected many times. This chain links TRBV28 with TRBJ2-7, with TRBD2 identical over 7 bases. V lost 6 bases to trimming and J lost 1 base; unmatched junction nucleotides: 3. This CDR3 comprises 13 residues. Germline-derived CDR1 and CDR2 are MDHEN and SYDVKM. The CDR3 loop reads CASSLGGSYEQYV. The CDR3 DNA is TGTGCCAGCAGCTTGGGGGGGTCCTACGAGCAGTACGTC.